The clone carrying this T cell receptor (beta chain) is deemed medium-sized. The V gene end was trimmed by 5 bases and the J gene end by 1 base; junction bases not matched to a gene: 6. The germline V gene has CDR1 KGHDR and CDR2 SFDVKD. This CDR3 is 16 amino acids long. The sample is drawn from a study of neurological immune-mediated disorders. TCRdb reanalysed the 5' RACE reads using MiXCR and keeps one entry per CDR3 protein. The sample includes some 87,000 distinct CDR3 sequences, around 13% seen only once; the top ten take 5%. As to time point: longitudinal time-point 2. This sequence was found in a female donor with HTLV-1-associated myelopathy (HAM/TSP). This chain links TRBV24-1 with TRBJ2-2; 7 bases are a match to TRBD2. The sample consisted of PBMCs. CDR3 amino acids: CATSVNERGNTGELFF. The CDR3, as DNA: TGTGCCACCAGTGTAAACGAGCGGGGGAACACCGGGGAGCTGTTTTTT.